A single sample is the source of the 2 T cell receptor beta chains below, sequenced in a study of neurological immune-mediated disorders. TCRdb fed the 5' RACE reads into MiXCR, producing one record per CDR3 protein. The profile shows 81,000 or so distinct CDR3 sequences, roughly 4.8% of them singletons. Sequencing was done on a sample of PBMCs. The receptor source for this set is a woman aged 25-40 years with multiple sclerosis.

At least ten counts were recorded for this clonotype. The chain is built from TRBV7-6 and TRBJ2-1; 13 bases map to TRBD2. J was trimmed by 10 bases and V by 4 bases; bases with no gene match: 13. Per the germline V gene, CDR1 is SGHVS and CDR2 is FNYEAQ. CDR3 length equals 17 residues. CDR3: CASSSSRLAGGLLEQFF. In DNA form, the CDR3 reads TGTGCCAGCAGCTCCTCCCGACTAGCGGGAGGCCTCCTCGAGCAGTTCTTC.

This clonotype was detected a few times. The chain carries TRBV14 and TRBJ1-6; D not resolved. Deletions cut 4 bases from V and 7 bases from J, with 11 bases between. Germline V gives CDR1 SGHDN, CDR2 FVKESK. The CDR3 totals 14 residues. CDR3 amino acids: CASSLRRFNSPLHF. Written as DNA, the CDR3 is TGTGCCAGCAGCCTAAGGAGGTTCAATTCACCCCTCCACTTT. Based on the CDR3 plus reference TRBV14 and TRBJ1-6, the full variable domain is EAGVTQFPSHSVIEKGQTVTLRCDPISGHDNLYWYRRVMGKEIKFLLHFVKESKQDESGMPNNRFLAERTGGTYSTLKVQPAELEDSGVYFCASSLRRFNSPLHFGNGTRLTVT.